The 27 T cell receptor beta chains below come from one sample, sequenced in a study of blood T cells in healthy people across ages. Combining a sample-barcoded 5' primer with a J-beta primer mix, a second PCR ran for roughly 7 to 11 cycles. Via MiXCR, TCRdb re-called the 5' RACE reads, giving one row per CDR3 protein. The sample records some 890,000 distinct CDR3 sequences, roughly 29% being singletons. These data were also reused for a study on T cells of mothers and their children.

The sequencing sample was made of blood. All receptors come from a woman between 35 and 50 years old in good health.

The genes are TRBV6-1 and TRBJ1-6, with unresolved D. The germline CDR1 and CDR2 sequences are MNHNS and SASEGT. Trimming shortened V by 5 bases and J by 0 bases, and 17 bases separated the two germline ends. The CDR3 is 18 amino acids. In DNA form, the CDR3 reads TGTGCCAGCAGTCTCCTTTCAAGTACGAGCTCCTATAATTCACCCCTCCACTTT. This translates into CASSLLSSTSSYNSPLHF.

This clonotype was detected many times. The V and J genes are TRBV20-1 and TRBJ2-3, with TRBD2 matching 10 bases. The CDR3 sequence is 15 residues long. Germline V gene data show CDR1 as DFQATT and CDR2 as SNEGSKA (reference sequence). V shed 0 bases and J 3 bases; nucleotides not matched to a gene: 3. CDR3 DNA: TGCAGTGCTAGAGATTTTAGCGGGGGGACAGATACGCAGTATTTT. Translated, it gives CSARDFSGGTDTQYF.

Note on this clonotype: A read error may be the cause here, since a much bigger clone is one base away. The genes are TRBV3-1 and TRBJ2-7; 10 bases fit TRBD2. The trim removed 1 base at V and 7 bases at J, leaving 13 bases unmatched. The germline V gene encodes CDR1 LGHDT and CDR2 YNNKEL (reference sequence). This CDR3 has 17 residues. The CDR3 region has the DNA TGTGCCAGCAGCCAAGGTACTAGCGGGGTCCCCTACAATGAGCAGTACTTC. Translating gives CASSQGTSGVPYNEQYF.

This clonotype was found many times. The J gene is TRBJ1-2, the V gene TRBV20-1, with a possible D match to TRBD1 (5 bases). V gave up 4 bases and J gave up 5 bases, with 14 bases separating them. CDR3 length: 13 residues. Germline V gene sequence: CDR1 DFQATT, CDR2 SNEGSKA (reference sequence). The CDR3 region is CSATAGQGYGYTF. For the CDR3, the DNA is TGCAGTGCTACTGCGGGCCAGGGTTATGGCTACACCTTC.

The table lists this clonotype with a few counts. At one boundary the junction diverges from the germline segment, which might be a read error. The chain carries TRBV27 and TRBJ2-3, with D possibly TRBD2 on 6 matching bases. Germline V gene data show CDR1 as MNHEY and CDR2 as SMNVEV (reference sequence). The CDR3 runs 16 residues. DNA for the CDR3: TGTGCCAGCAAGGAGGGAAGGGGCCGAGTCACAGATTCGCAGTATTTT. Translating it yields CASKEGRGRVTDSQYF.

In this sample, this clonotype turned up many times. The chain links TRBV7-2 to TRBJ2-5, with a weak D call TRBD2 (5 bases). The ends were cut back, 4 bases at V and 4 bases at J, with 16 bases in the middle. This CDR3 has 15 amino acids. The germline gives CDR1 SGHTA, CDR2 FQGNSA. The CDR3: CASSSREGIGETQYF. The DNA for the CDR3 is TGTGCCAGCAGCTCCCGCGAGGGTATAGGAGAGACCCAGTACTTC.

For this clonotype: A read error may produce the germline difference seen at one junction end. This chain uses TRBV7-6 with TRBJ1-1; 7 nucleotides match TRBD1. CDR1 is SGHVS and CDR2 is FNYEAQ in the germline V gene. The CDR3 spans 14 residues. The CDR3 nucleotides read TGTACCAGCAGCTTAGGACAGGAGAACACCGAAGCTTTCTTT. Translated, it gives CTSSLGQENTEAFF.

This clonotype was seen only a few times. This chain joins TRBV20-1 and TRBJ2-1; no clear D. The germline V and J ends were trimmed by 3 bases and 7 bases, with 16 bases remaining between them. This CDR3 spans 14 amino acids. Per the germline V gene, CDR1 is DFQATT and CDR2 is SNEGSKA (reference sequence). CDR3 in amino acids: CSASESRRRNEQFF. CDR3 coding DNA: TGCAGTGCTAGTGAGTCTCGTAGGCGGAATGAGCAGTTCTTC.

The J gene is TRBJ1-5, the V gene TRBV7-2, with D uncertain. With 5 bases removed from V and 4 bases from J, the gap between germline ends came to 18 bases. The CDR3 loop spans 16 amino acids. Germline lookup yields CDR1 SGHTA and CDR2 FQGNSA. CDR3 in DNA: TGTGCCAGCAGCCTCTCCCCTCGAGGCGTAAATCAGCCCCAGCATTTT. Its translation is CASSLSPRGVNQPQHF.

Concerning this clonotype: Given a much more abundant clone one base away, this may be a read error. The rearrangement links TRBV4-3 to TRBJ2-2; a possible D gene is TRBD1 (6 bases). The CDR3 runs to 14 residues. From germline, CDR1 is LGHNA and CDR2 YSLEER. Here the CDR3 reads CAGSQGGNTGELFF. The DNA of the CDR3 is TGCGCCGGCAGCCAAGGGGGGAACACCGGGGAGCTGTTTTTT.

This clonotype was picked up many times. CDR3 in DNA: TGCGCCAGCAGCCAAGATGCGTTGGGGCAGTCCACCTATGGCTACACCTTC. Encoded protein: CASSQDALGQSTYGYTF. The rearrangement links TRBV4-3 to TRBJ1-2; possibly TRBD1 for D (5 bases). Germline values: CDR1 LGHNA, CDR2 YSLEER. Trimming cost V 0 bases and J 4 bases, with 18 bases left between them. The CDR3 has 17 amino acids.

In its sample, this clonotype was seen a few times. This chain connects TRBV28 to TRBJ1-5, with TRBD1 matching over 9 bases. Germline trimming cut 8 bases from V and 0 bases from J; bases unmatched to any gene: 5. Germline loops: CDR1 MDHEN, CDR2 SYDVKM. The CDR3 totals 15 residues. The CDR3 bases are TGTGCCAGCGGGACAGGGATTTATAGCAATCAGCCCCAGCATTTT. Translating it yields CASGTGIYSNQPQHF.

A few counts support this clonotype. The genes are TRBV12-3 or TRBV12-4 and TRBJ1-6; D unresolved. The CDR3 is 17 residues long. The V gene lost 0 bases and the J gene lost 0 bases, with 9 bases spanning the gap. The CDR3 nucleotides are TGTGCCAGCAGTTTAGCGCAGTTGCGCTCCTATAATTCACCCCTCCACTTT. This codes for CASSLAQLRSYNSPLHF.

This clonotype was seen a handful of times. The rearrangement uses TRBV7-9 and TRBJ2-7; tentatively, D is TRBD2 (5 bases). The CDR3 loop spans 15 amino acids. Germline V gene lookup returns CDR1 SEHNR and CDR2 FQNEAQ (reference sequence). Trimming took off 5 bases at V and 2 bases at J, with 16 bases between the two ends. For the CDR3, the DNA is TGTGCCAGCAGCGCCCGGGAAAAAGAGGCCTACGAGCAGTACTTC. Its protein is CASSAREKEAYEQYF.

This clonotype was seen a handful of times. A read error may account for a junction end that differs from germline. The rearrangement links TRBV29-1 to TRBJ1-4; 9 bases fit TRBD1. CDR3 length equals 13 residues. Germline CDR1 reads SQVTM; CDR2 reads ANQGSEA. As DNA, the CDR3 is TGCAGCGCCGGGGACAGGGCGAATGGAAAACTGTTTTTT. This gives the protein CSAGDRANGKLFF.

This clonotype was observed at least ten times. The chain combines TRBV27 with TRBJ2-1, with 8 bases that match TRBD1. The CDR3 runs to 15 residues. CDR1 is MNHEY, CDR2 SMNVEV, per germline (reference sequence). J lost 2 bases, V lost 5 bases, and 5 bases had no gene match. CDR3 nucleotides: TGTGCCAGCAGTCCCCAGGGGGCGGCCTACAATGAGCAGTTCTTC. Protein product: CASSPQGAAYNEQFF.

With regard to this clonotype: One junction end does not reproduce the germline sequence, and a read error may be involved. The J gene is TRBJ1-1, the V gene TRBV29-1; no clear D gene. The germline gives CDR1 SQVTM, CDR2 ANQGSEA. CDR3 length equals 14 residues. This CDR3 is CSVAGEPTNTEAFF. CDR3 nucleotide sequence: TGCAGCGTTGCGGGTGAACCGACGAACACTGAGGCTTTCTTT.

There are many counts of this clonotype. The rearrangement links TRBV5-4 to TRBJ1-2; D is ambiguous. Per germline, CDR1 SGHNT and CDR2 YYREEE (reference sequence). There are 13 residues in the CDR3. V lost 3 bases and J lost 4, with 10 bases in between. CDR3 sequence: CASSSTLRYGYTF. The CDR3 nucleotides read TGTGCCAGCAGCTCCACACTGCGCTATGGCTACACCTTC.

The V and J genes are TRBV28 and TRBJ1-2, with a weak D call TRBD1 (5 bases). This CDR3 contains 14 residues. V lost 5 bases and J lost 5, with 15 bases in between. CDR1 and CDR2 (germline): MDHEN, SYDVKM. CDR3 sequence (DNA): TGTGCCAGCAGTACCGGGACCGACATTTATGGCTACACCTTC. It codes for CASSTGTDIYGYTF.

The rearrangement joins TRBV10-3 to TRBJ1-2, with D perhaps TRBD1 (5 bases). This CDR3 contains 12 residues. V was shortened by 8 bases and J by 8 bases, with 15 bases between the two germline ends. In germline, CDR1 is ENHRY, CDR2 SYGVKD. For the CDR3, the DNA is TGTGCCATCTCACCAGGGCAGAACGGCTACACCTTC. This gives the protein CAISPGQNGYTF.

This clonotype occurred many times. The V and J genes are TRBV20-1 and TRBJ2-1; 7 bases align to TRBD1. The CDR3 spans 14 residues. The junction had 4 bases not matched to a gene; V was cut back by 5 bases and J by 0 bases. Germline CDR1 and CDR2: DFQATT and SNEGSKA (reference sequence). This CDR3 is CSAPTGLSYNEQFF. Written as DNA, the CDR3 is TGCAGTGCTCCGACAGGGCTCTCCTACAATGAGCAGTTCTTC.

This chain joins TRBV6-5 and TRBJ1-2; D remains ambiguous. Trimming pared 6 bases from V and 4 bases from J, leaving 15 bases between. CDR1 and CDR2 (germline): MNHEY, SVGAGI. The CDR3 sequence is 14 residues long. The CDR3 here is CASSPRREGYGYTF. CDR3 DNA sequence: TGTGCCAGCAGCCCGAGGAGGGAAGGCTATGGCTACACCTTC.

This clonotype turned up a few times. The chain joins TRBV7-2 to TRBJ2-5; perhaps TRBD2 as D (7 bases). Near its end, the DNA agrees better with TRBJ2-7, so the J call may be wrong. Germline CDR1 SGHTA, CDR2 FQGNSA. CDR3 size: 14 residues. In DNA form, the CDR3 reads TGTGCCAGCAGCTACCGGGACGGGGGGCTCGAGCAGTACTTC. Amino acids: CASSYRDGGLEQYF.

For this clonotype: A much larger clone differs by one base, so this may be a read error. V usage is TRBV7-9 and J usage is TRBJ2-5; 8 bases are a match to TRBD2. V gave up 8 bases and J gave up 4 bases; unmatched junction bases: 9. Looked up from germline, CDR1 is SEHNR and CDR2 is FQNEAQ (reference sequence). There are 14 residues in the CDR3. In DNA, the CDR3 is TGTGCCAGCTGCTCCCTGGCGGGGGGAGAGACCCAGTACTTC. It encodes CASCSLAGGETQYF.

The chain recombines TRBV4-1 with TRBJ2-1; 10 positions agree with TRBD1. The DNA end favors TRBJ2-7, so the J call may be wrong. Germline loops: CDR1 MGHRA, CDR2 YSYEKL. The CDR3 is made up of 16 amino acids. CDR3 region: CASGPLGQGGYNEQYF. CDR3 in DNA: TGCGCCAGCGGTCCTCTAGGACAGGGGGGTTACAATGAGCAGTACTTC.

This clonotype was counted ten times or more. V and J are TRBV29-1 and TRBJ2-5; 7 nucleotides line up with TRBD1. Germline loops: CDR1 SQVTM, CDR2 ANQGSEA. There are 13 residues in the CDR3. Losses at the gene ends were 6 bases for V and 1 base for J; bases not matched to a gene: 5. CDR3 residues: CSVRDSPQETQYF. The CDR3 coding sequence is TGCAGCGTCCGGGACAGCCCCCAAGAGACCCAGTACTTC.

This chain uses TRBV5-1 with TRBJ1-1; perhaps TRBD1 as D (6 bases). Germline values: CDR1 SGHRS, CDR2 YFSETQ. Trimming removed 3 bases from V and 2 bases from J, with 17 bases in between. The CDR3 covers 16 residues. CDR3 DNA: TGCGCCAGCAGCTCCGGGGGCGCCCGCACAAACACTGAAGCTTTCTTT. Its protein is CASSSGGARTNTEAFF.